Presented here are 29 T cell receptor beta chains from one specimen sequenced in a study of Graves' ophthalmopathy and Graves' hyperthyroidism (dated by TCRdb to 2016 to 2019). Sequencer: Illumina HiSeq 2000. TCR beta CDR3 regions were amplified from RNA transcripts for repertoire sequencing. The first round was an RT-PCR using HTBI primers with the Qiagen OneStep RT-PCR kit, and this first round was followed by a second-round multiplex PCR, then size selection and purification. TCRdb reran the public reads through fastp at Q25 and MiXCR, keeping productive beta chains. Rows matching on CDR3 protein sequence are summarized as one entry with the most common DNA and genes. Within this sample are roughly 480,000 distinct CDR3 sequences, with approximately 14% of them counted one time only. Clones ranked in the top ten supply over 7.5% of the sample. Sequencing was done on a sample of blood. The receptors were sampled from a woman aged 30 to 39 with Graves' ophthalmopathy. Donor details come from another sample of the same person, matched by shared clones.

The sample holds many counts of this clonotype. CDR3 sequence (DNA): TGTGCCAGCATCGAAGGACGGTTGTTGAACACTGAAGCTTTCTTT. This sequence encodes CASIEGRLLNTEAFF. The chain joins TRBV19 to TRBJ1-1; D is uncertain. CDR3 length: 15 amino acids. Germline values: CDR1 LNHDA, CDR2 SQIVND (reference sequence). Trimming took 9 bases from V and 0 from J, leaving 17 bases between them.

This clonotype was detected many times. One end of the junction is discordant with germline, which a read error may explain. The rearrangement links TRBV6-1 to TRBJ1-1; D gene uncertain. The CDR3 is 18 residues long. Germline lookup yields CDR1 MNHNS and CDR2 SASEGT. The CDR3 DNA follows: TGTGTCAGCAGTGAACAACTAGTTATCACGGCACTGAACACTGAAGCTTTCTTT. Amino acids: CVSSEQLVITALNTEAFF.

Ten or more counts support this clonotype. A much larger clone lies a single base off, so this may be a read error. The rearrangement links TRBV27 to TRBJ2-7; possibly TRBD1 for D (5 bases). CDR3 length equals 14 residues. V shed 4 bases and J shed 4 bases, with 14 bases lying between them. Germline loops: CDR1 MNHEY, CDR2 SMNVEV (reference sequence). The CDR3 sequence: CASSSGHNIYEQYF. The CDR3 DNA sequence: TGTGCCAGCAGTTCCGGACATAACATTTACGAGCAGTACTTC.

This clonotype was observed a few times. This rearrangement joins TRBV11-2 to TRBJ2-5; 8 bases agree with TRBD1. Trimming cost V 1 base and J 4 bases; bases outside gene matches: 5. Per the germline V gene, CDR1 is SGHAT and CDR2 is FQNNGV. The CDR3 has 15 residues. CDR3 region: CASSLGDRRPETQYF. The DNA of the CDR3 is TGTGCCAGCAGCTTAGGGGACAGGAGGCCAGAGACCCAGTACTTC.

This clonotype was counted ten times or more. This chain connects TRBV2 to TRBJ1-5; D is unresolved. The ends were cut back, 1 base at V and 0 bases at J, with 4 bases in the middle. Per germline, CDR1 SNHLY and CDR2 FYNNEI. The CDR3 extends over 14 amino acids. The CDR3 sequence: CASSEGASNQPQHF. Written as DNA, the CDR3 is TGTGCCAGCAGTGAAGGGGCTAGCAATCAGCCCCAGCATTTT.

A few counts support this clonotype. V and J are TRBV5-1 and TRBJ2-7; 8 positions match TRBD2. Trimming cost V 5 bases and J 2 bases; bases outside gene matches: 3. The CDR3 consists of 13 residues. Per the germline V gene, CDR1 is SGHRS and CDR2 is YFSETQ. The CDR3: CASRREGPYEQYF. The CDR3 bases are TGCGCCAGCAGACGGGAGGGCCCCTACGAGCAGTACTTC.

This clonotype was detected ten times or more. The V call is TRBV10-3, the J call TRBJ2-5; D gene unclear. Trimming shortened V by 3 bases and J by 2 bases, and 4 bases separated the two germline ends. CDR3 length: 12 amino acids. Germline assignment: CDR1 ENHRY and CDR2 SYGVKD. CDR3 region: CAISDRQETQYF. The CDR3 bases are TGTGCCATCAGTGACAGACAAGAGACCCAGTACTTC.

The table lists this clonotype with many counts. The J gene is TRBJ2-5, the V gene TRBV15, with 8 positions matching TRBD2. V lost 6 bases, J lost 4 bases, and 13 bases stayed unmatched. The CDR3 has 16 amino acids. The germline CDR1 and CDR2 sequences are LNHNV and YYDKDF (reference sequence). CDR3 loop: CATRRPGLDLRETQYF. CDR3 in DNA: TGTGCCACCAGGAGACCGGGACTAGACCTCAGAGAGACCCAGTACTTC.

V and J are TRBV10-3 and TRBJ1-5; TRBD1 aligns across 7 bases. Germline-derived CDR1 and CDR2 are ENHRY and SYGVKD. Trimming took 5 bases from V and 0 from J; bases not matched to a gene: 7. This CDR3 region has 16 residues. DNA for the CDR3: TGTGCCATCAGTCAGGGACAGCCTTTTAGCAATCAGCCCCAGCATTTT. Translated, it gives CAISQGQPFSNQPQHF.

This clonotype was picked up a small number of times. J is TRBJ2-7 and V is TRBV5-1; D tentatively fits TRBD1 or TRBD2 (5 bases each). This CDR3 has 14 residues. Trimming pared 0 bases from V and 3 bases from J, leaving 10 bases between. Germline-derived CDR1 and CDR2 are SGHRS and YFSETQ. DNA for the CDR3: TGCGCCAGCAGCTTGGTAGGGACCCACTACGAGCAGTACTTC. Its protein is CASSLVGTHYEQYF.

Ten or more counts support this clonotype. The V call is TRBV5-5, the J call TRBJ2-5, with 7 bases that match TRBD2. V lost 2 bases, J lost 5 bases, and 12 bases stayed unmatched. This CDR3 has 16 residues. Per the germline V gene, CDR1 is SGHKS and CDR2 is YYEKEE (reference sequence). This CDR3 reads CASSFPEGISGETQYF. In nucleotides, the CDR3 is TGTGCCAGCAGCTTTCCGGAGGGAATTAGCGGGGAGACCCAGTACTTC. The full variable domain, rest sourced from reference TRBV5-5 and TRBJ2-5, is DAGVTQSPTHLIKTRGQQVTLRCSPISGHKSVSWYQQVLGQGPQFIFQYYEKEERGRGNFPDRFSARQFPNYSSELNVNALLLGDSALYLCASSFPEGISGETQYFGPGTRLLVL.

This clonotype showed up many times. This rearrangement joins TRBV19 to TRBJ1-1, with TRBD1 identical over 7 bases. The CDR3 sequence is 14 residues long. Per germline, CDR1 LNHDA and CDR2 SQIVND (reference sequence). V was pared by 6 bases and J by 4 bases, with 8 bases of the junction left unmatched. The CDR3 DNA reads as TGTGCCAGTAGCCAAGAGGGGGCAGGCACTGAAGCTTTCTTT. Translation gives CASSQEGAGTEAFF. Variable domain in full (rest from reference TRBV19 and TRBJ1-1): DGGITQSPKYLFRKEGQNVTLSCEQNLNHDAMYWYRQDPGQGLRLIYYSQIVNDFQKGDIAEGYSVSREKKESFPLTVTSAQKNPTAFYLCASSQEGAGTEAFFGQGTRLTVV.

This clonotype was recorded many times. The chain joins TRBV12-3 or TRBV12-4 to TRBJ1-3; maybe TRBD1 (5 bases). V shed 7 bases and J shed 7 bases, with 20 bases lying between them. This CDR3 spans 15 amino acids. The chain's CDR3 is CASTRAATESNTIYF. DNA of the CDR3: TGTGCCAGCACCCGAGCCGCGACAGAGTCTAACACCATATATTTT.

This clonotype was observed a handful of times. With a much larger clone just one base away, this may be a read error. The gene calls are TRBV27 and TRBJ1-1; D is possibly TRBD1 (5 bases). Germline CDR1 is MNHEY and CDR2 is SMNVEV (reference sequence). CDR3 length: 12 residues. The CDR3 nucleotides read TGTGCCAGCAGGGACATGAACACTGAATCTTTCTTT. It encodes CASRDMNTESFF.

This clonotype has a count of ten or more. The chain employs TRBV11-3 and TRBJ2-5, with 13 bases lining up with TRBD2. After removal of 5 bases from V and 0 bases from J, the junction contained 6 bases not matched to a gene. CDR3 size: 17 residues. The germline gives CDR1 SGHNT, CDR2 YENEEA. The CDR3 DNA reads TGTGCCAGCAGCCCGGGACTAGCGGGGAAGTACCAAGAGACCCAGTACTTC. It is translated as CASSPGLAGKYQETQYF.

This clonotype was recorded at least ten times. The chain uses TRBV14 and TRBJ2-7; D not resolved. Germline-derived CDR1 and CDR2 are SGHDN and FVKESK. The CDR3 loop spans 15 amino acids. Trimming pared 4 bases from V and 0 bases from J, leaving 13 bases between. The CDR3 DNA sequence: TGTGCCAGCAGCCCTACCCCTGGGATCTCCTACGAGCAGTACTTC. It yields the protein CASSPTPGISYEQYF.

This clonotype was recorded at least ten times. The DNA of the CDR3 is TGTGCCAGCAGTTACTCGAGACCCACTGAAGCTTTCTTT. This encodes CASSYSRPTEAFF. The gene calls are TRBV6-2 or TRBV6-3 and TRBJ1-1; no reliable D call. The germline CDR1 and CDR2 sequences are MNHEY and SVGEGT. The germline V and J ends were trimmed by 0 bases and 4 bases, with 6 bases remaining between them. This CDR3 is 13 amino acids long.

The chain links TRBV6-5 to TRBJ1-1; TRBD1 agrees at 12 bases. CDR3 length equals 16 residues. Unmatched junction bases numbered 4, after V lost 1 base and J lost 4 bases. Germline-derived CDR1 and CDR2 are MNHEY and SVGAGI. The CDR3 DNA reads TGTGCCAGCAGTTACTTCGGGGGACAGGGGGCCACTGAAGCTTTCTTT. This gives the protein CASSYFGGQGATEAFF.

This clonotype was observed many times. The chain has TRBV20-1 and TRBJ1-2, with unresolved D. This CDR3 comprises 12 residues. With 0 bases removed from V and 8 bases from J, the gap between germline ends came to 10 bases. Germline-derived CDR1 and CDR2 are DFQATT and SNEGSKA (reference sequence). The CDR3 here is CSARDTSDGYTF. CDR3 DNA sequence: TGCAGTGCTAGAGACACATCGGACGGCTACACCTTC.

At least ten counts were recorded for this clonotype. The genes are TRBV28 and TRBJ1-3, with unresolved D. Germline loops: CDR1 MDHEN, CDR2 SYDVKM. The germline V and J ends were trimmed by 2 bases and 2 bases, with 10 bases remaining between them. This CDR3 has 15 residues. CDR3 residues: CASSLPAIAGNTIYF. The CDR3 DNA follows: TGTGCCAGCAGTTTACCCGCCATCGCTGGAAACACCATATATTTT.

This clonotype showed up many times. The V call is TRBV28, the J call TRBJ1-1, with TRBD1 matching 8 bases. This CDR3 region has 13 residues. Germline trimming cut 8 bases from V and 13 bases from J; bases unmatched to any gene: 15. Germline V gene lookup returns CDR1 MDHEN and CDR2 SYDVKM. The CDR3 coding sequence is TGTGCCAGCGGGTACATCGCGGACAGGGTTGATTTCTTT. Protein sequence: CASGYIADRVDFF.

This clonotype has at least ten counts. The rearrangement joins TRBV11-2 to TRBJ2-2; no reliable D call. From germline, CDR1 is SGHAT and CDR2 FQNNGV. V lost 5 bases and J lost 7, with 20 bases in between. The CDR3 loop spans 16 amino acids. The CDR3 region is CASSPIGVRLDGELFF. In DNA form, the CDR3 reads TGTGCCAGCAGCCCTATTGGGGTGCGGTTGGACGGGGAGCTGTTTTTT.

This clonotype was observed many times. The CDR3 nucleotides read TGTGCCAGCAGTTACTCGGAGGGTGCCATGAACACTGAAGCTTTCTTT. This sequence encodes CASSYSEGAMNTEAFF. The chain links TRBV6-5 to TRBJ1-1; the D is unclear. Germline assignment: CDR1 MNHEY and CDR2 SVGAGI. The CDR3 extends over 16 amino acids. V was cut by 0 bases and J by 0 bases, with 11 bases left in between.

This clonotype was counted ten times or more. The CDR3 loop reads CASSFRLRNQPQHF. In DNA, the CDR3 is TGTGCCAGCAGTTTTAGACTCCGCAATCAGCCCCAGCATTTT. The chain combines TRBV12-3 or TRBV12-4 with TRBJ1-5; no definite D call. Trimming stripped 3 bases from V and 2 bases from J, with 8 bases between. There are 14 residues in the CDR3.

This clonotype was counted ten times or more. This rearrangement joins TRBV27 to TRBJ1-2; TRBD1 aligns across 7 bases. V shed 3 bases and J 6 bases; nucleotides not matched to a gene: 7. The CDR3 has 14 amino acids. Germline-derived CDR1 and CDR2 are MNHEY and SMNVEV (reference sequence). The chain's CDR3 is CASSFGVQGNGYTF. Written as DNA, the CDR3 is TGTGCCAGCAGTTTTGGGGTACAGGGGAATGGCTACACCTTC.

This clonotype was counted many times. V is TRBV27 and J is TRBJ2-7; D remains ambiguous. Germline lookup yields CDR1 MNHEY and CDR2 SMNVEV (reference sequence). V gave up 3 bases and J gave up 5 bases, with 17 bases separating them. The CDR3 sequence is 15 residues long. In nucleotides, the CDR3 is TGTGCCAGCAGTTTGGGCAGCACCCTCTCTAACGAGCAGTACTTC. It codes for CASSLGSTLSNEQYF.

This clonotype came up many times. The V call is TRBV6-2 or TRBV6-3, the J call TRBJ2-2; 8 nucleotides align to TRBD2. This CDR3 region has 15 residues. The J segment lost 4 bases and the V segment lost 6 bases, leaving 7 bases of the junction unmatched. Germline V CDR1 and CDR2: MNHEY, SVGEGT. CDR3 in amino acids: CASRVLADTTGELFF. CDR3 in DNA: TGTGCCAGCAGAGTACTAGCGGACACCACCGGGGAGCTGTTTTTT.

This clonotype showed up many times. The V and J genes are TRBV6-1 and TRBJ1-2, with a tentative D call TRBD1 (5 bases). Germline CDR1 MNHNS, CDR2 SASEGT. Trimming took 5 bases from V and 7 from J, leaving 14 bases between them. There are 13 residues in the CDR3. The CDR3 sequence: CASSRGLTSGYTF. The CDR3 DNA follows: TGTGCCAGCAGTCGGGGGTTAACTTCTGGCTACACCTTC.

This clonotype occurred many times. This chain connects TRBV9 to TRBJ2-5; 7 bases are a match to TRBD1. Losses at the gene ends were 2 bases for V and 4 bases for J; bases not matched to a gene: 5. The CDR3 has 14 amino acids. CDR1 SGDLS and CDR2 YYNGEE come from the germline V gene. Here the CDR3 DNA reads TGTGCCAGCAGCGTGGGGGACAGTCGAGAGACCCAGTACTTC. The encoded protein is CASSVGDSRETQYF.